This T cell receptor beta chain emerged from a study of blood T cells in healthy people across ages. CDR3 length equals 13 residues. V was trimmed by 2 bases and J by 1 base, leaving 4 bases between them. The germline V gene encodes CDR1 LGHNA and CDR2 YNFKEQ. Study findings and constraints: From one million sequenced T cells, diversity estimates were lower bounds.

Through a sample-barcoded 5' primer and a J-beta primer mix, a second PCR was run for roughly 6 to 11 cycles. CDR3-containing paired-end reads numbered at least 2.5 million in each sample. One entry per CDR3 protein, called by TCRdb with MiXCR from the 5' RACE reads. Among roughly 700,000 distinct CDR3 sequences listed, roughly 49% were seen once. Points on this clonotype: Antigen specificity is unknown.

The sequencing input was blood. This chain connects TRBV4-2 to TRBJ2-3, with D hard to call. This TCR derives from a woman aged 60-75 years in good health. The CDR3 spells CASSQTGTDTQYF. The CDR3, as DNA: TGTGCCAGCAGCCAAACCGGCACAGATACGCAGTATTTT.